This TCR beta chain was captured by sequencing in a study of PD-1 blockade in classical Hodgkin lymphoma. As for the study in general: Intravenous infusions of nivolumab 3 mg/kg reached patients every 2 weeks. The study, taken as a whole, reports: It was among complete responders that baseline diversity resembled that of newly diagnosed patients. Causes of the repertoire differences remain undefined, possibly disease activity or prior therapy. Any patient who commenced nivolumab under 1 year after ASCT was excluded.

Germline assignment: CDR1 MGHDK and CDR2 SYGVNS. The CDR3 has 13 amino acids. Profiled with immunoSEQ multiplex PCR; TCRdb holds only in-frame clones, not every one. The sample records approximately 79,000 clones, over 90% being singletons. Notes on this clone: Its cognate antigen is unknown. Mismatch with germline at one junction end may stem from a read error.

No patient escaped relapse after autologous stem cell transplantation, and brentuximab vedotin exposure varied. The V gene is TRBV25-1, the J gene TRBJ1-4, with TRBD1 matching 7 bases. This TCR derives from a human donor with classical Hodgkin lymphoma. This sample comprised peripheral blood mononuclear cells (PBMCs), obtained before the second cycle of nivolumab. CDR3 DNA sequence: TGTGCCAGCCGTGACAGGGTCGGAGAAAAACTGTTTTTT. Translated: CASRDRVGEKLFF.